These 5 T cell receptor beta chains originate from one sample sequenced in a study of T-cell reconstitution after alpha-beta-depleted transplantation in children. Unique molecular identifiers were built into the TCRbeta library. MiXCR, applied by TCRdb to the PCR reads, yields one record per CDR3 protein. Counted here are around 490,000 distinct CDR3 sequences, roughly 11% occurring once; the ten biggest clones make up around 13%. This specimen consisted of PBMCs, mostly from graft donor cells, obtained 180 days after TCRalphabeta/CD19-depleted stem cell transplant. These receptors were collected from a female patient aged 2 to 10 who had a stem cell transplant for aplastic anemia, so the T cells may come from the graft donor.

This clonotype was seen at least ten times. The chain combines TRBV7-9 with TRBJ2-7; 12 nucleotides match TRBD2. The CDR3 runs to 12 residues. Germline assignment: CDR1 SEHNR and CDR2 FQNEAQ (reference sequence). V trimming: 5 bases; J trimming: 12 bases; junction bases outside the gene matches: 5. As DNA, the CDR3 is TGTGCCAGCAGCCTGAGGACTAGCGGGACGTACTTC. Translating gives CASSLRTSGTYF. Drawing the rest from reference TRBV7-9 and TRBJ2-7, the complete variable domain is DTGVSQNPRHKITKRGQNVTFRCDPISEHNRLYWYRQTLGQGPEFLTYFQNEAQLEKSRLLSDRFSAERPKGSFSTLEIQRTEQGDSAMYLCASSLRTSGTYFGPGTRLTVT.

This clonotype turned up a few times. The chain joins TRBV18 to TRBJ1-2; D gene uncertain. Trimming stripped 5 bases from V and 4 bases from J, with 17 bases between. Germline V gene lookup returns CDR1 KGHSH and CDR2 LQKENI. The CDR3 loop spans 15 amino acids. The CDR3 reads CASSDTTVSTYGYTF. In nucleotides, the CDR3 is TGTGCCAGCTCAGATACAACGGTTTCTACCTATGGCTACACCTTC.

The CDR3 coding sequence is TGTGCCAGCAGTAGCTACCAGGGGGTGTTCTCCTACGAGCAGTACGTC. Protein product: CASSSYQGVFSYEQYV. V gene TRBV28 combines with J gene TRBJ2-7, with 7 positions matching TRBD1. Per germline, CDR1 MDHEN and CDR2 SYDVKM. The CDR3 contains 16 residues. The V gene end was trimmed by 5 bases and the J gene end by 0 bases; junction bases not matched to a gene: 10.

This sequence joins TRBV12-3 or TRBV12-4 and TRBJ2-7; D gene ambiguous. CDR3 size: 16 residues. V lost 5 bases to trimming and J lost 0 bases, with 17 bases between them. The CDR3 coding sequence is TGTGCCAGCAGTACGTGGACCCAACCCCCCTCCTACGAGCAGTACTTC. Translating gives CASSTWTQPPSYEQYF.

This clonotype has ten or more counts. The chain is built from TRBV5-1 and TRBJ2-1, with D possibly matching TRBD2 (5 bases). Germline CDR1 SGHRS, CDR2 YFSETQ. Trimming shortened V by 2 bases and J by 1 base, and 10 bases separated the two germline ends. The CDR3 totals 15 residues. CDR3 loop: CASSFSQRSYNEQFF. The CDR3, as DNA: TGCGCCAGCAGCTTCTCGCAGCGGTCCTACAATGAGCAGTTCTTC.